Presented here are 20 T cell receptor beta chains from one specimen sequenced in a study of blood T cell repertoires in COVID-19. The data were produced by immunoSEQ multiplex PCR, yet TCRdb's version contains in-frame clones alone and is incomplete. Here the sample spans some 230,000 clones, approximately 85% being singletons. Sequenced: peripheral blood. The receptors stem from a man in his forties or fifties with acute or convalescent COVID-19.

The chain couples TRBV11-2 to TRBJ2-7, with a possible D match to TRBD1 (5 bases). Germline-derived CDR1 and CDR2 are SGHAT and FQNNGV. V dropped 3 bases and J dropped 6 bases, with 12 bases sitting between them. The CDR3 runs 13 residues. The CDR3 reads CASSFAGQLEQYF. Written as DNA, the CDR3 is TGTGCCAGCAGCTTCGCAGGGCAGCTCGAGCAGTACTTC.

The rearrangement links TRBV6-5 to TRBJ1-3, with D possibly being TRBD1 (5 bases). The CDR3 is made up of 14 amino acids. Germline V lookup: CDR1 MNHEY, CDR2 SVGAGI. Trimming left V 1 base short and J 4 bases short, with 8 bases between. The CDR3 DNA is TGTGCCAGCAGTTACTTTGGGGCCGGAAACACCATATATTTT. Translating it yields CASSYFGAGNTIYF.

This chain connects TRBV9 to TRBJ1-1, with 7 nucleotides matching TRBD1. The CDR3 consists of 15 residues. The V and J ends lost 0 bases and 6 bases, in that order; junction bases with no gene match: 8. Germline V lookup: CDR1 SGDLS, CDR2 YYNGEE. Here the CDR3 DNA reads TGTGCCAGCAGCGTAGAAGGGGGCGGGCGGGCTGAAGCTTTCTTT. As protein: CASSVEGGGRAEAFF.

Here the CDR3 reads CAISESTTYGYTF. The CDR3 nucleotides read TGTGCCATCAGTGAGTCGACAACCTATGGCTACACCTTC. The chain joins TRBV10-3 to TRBJ1-2; D is unresolved. The CDR3 length is 13 residues. The V gene lost 0 bases and the J gene lost 4 bases, with 6 bases spanning the gap. Germline-derived CDR1 and CDR2 are ENHRY and SYGVKD.

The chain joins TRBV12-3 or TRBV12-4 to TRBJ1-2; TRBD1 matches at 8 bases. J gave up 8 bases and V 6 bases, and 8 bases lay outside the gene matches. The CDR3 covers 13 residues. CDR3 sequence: CASRMQGAPGYTF. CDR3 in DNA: TGTGCCAGCAGGATGCAGGGGGCGCCGGGCTACACCTTC.

The CDR3 DNA sequence: TGCGCCAGCAGCCGGGGCGGACTAGCGATAGGCATTCAGTACTTC. Amino acid sequence: CASSRGGLAIGIQYF. This chain links TRBV5-1 with TRBJ2-4, with TRBD2 matching over 9 bases. CDR3 length equals 15 residues. Unmatched junction bases numbered 11, after V lost 4 bases and J lost 9 bases. Per germline, CDR1 SGHRS and CDR2 YFSETQ.

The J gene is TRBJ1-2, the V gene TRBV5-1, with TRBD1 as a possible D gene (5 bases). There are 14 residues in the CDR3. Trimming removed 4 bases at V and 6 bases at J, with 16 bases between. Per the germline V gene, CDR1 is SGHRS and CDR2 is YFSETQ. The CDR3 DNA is TGCGCCAGCAGCGGTGACAGCTTTTTGGATGGCTACACCTTC. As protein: CASSGDSFLDGYTF.

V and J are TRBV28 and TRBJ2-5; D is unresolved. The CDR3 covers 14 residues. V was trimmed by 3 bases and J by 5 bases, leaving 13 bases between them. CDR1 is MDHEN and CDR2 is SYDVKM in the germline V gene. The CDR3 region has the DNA TGTGCCAGCAGTTTGGCAGAACGAAAGGAGACCCAGTACTTC. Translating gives CASSLAERKETQYF.

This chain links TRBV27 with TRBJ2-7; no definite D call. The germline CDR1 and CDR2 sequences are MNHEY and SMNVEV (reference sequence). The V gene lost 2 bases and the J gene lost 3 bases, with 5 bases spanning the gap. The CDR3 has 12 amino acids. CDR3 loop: CASSLGSYEQYF. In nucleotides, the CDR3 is TGTGCCAGCAGTTTAGGCAGCTACGAGCAGTACTTC.

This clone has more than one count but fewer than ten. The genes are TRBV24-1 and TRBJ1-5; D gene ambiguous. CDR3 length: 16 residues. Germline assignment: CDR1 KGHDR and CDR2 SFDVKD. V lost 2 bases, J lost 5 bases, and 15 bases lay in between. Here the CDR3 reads CATSDSRDPAHQPQHF. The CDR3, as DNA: TGTGCCACCAGTGATTCCCGGGATCCGGCCCATCAGCCCCAGCATTTT.

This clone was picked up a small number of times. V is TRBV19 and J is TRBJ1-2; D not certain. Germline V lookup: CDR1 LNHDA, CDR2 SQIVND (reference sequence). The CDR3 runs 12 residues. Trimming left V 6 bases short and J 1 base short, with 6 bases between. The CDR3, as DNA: TGTGCCAGTAGGGGCAGTAACTATGGCTACACCTTC. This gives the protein CASRGSNYGYTF.

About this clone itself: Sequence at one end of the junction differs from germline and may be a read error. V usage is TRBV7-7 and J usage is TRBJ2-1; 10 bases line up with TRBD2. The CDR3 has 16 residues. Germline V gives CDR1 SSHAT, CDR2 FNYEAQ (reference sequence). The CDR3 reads CASSPLAGAQYNEQFF. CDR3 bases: TGTGCTAGCAGCCCTCTAGCGGGGGCTCAATACAATGAGCAGTTCTTC.

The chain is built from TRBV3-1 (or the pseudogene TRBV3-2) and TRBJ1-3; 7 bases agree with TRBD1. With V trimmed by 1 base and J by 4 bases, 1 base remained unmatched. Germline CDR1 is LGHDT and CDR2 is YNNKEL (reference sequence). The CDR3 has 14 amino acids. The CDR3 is CASSQGDRGNTIYF. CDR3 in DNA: TGTGCCAGCAGCCAAGGGGACAGAGGAAACACCATATATTTT.

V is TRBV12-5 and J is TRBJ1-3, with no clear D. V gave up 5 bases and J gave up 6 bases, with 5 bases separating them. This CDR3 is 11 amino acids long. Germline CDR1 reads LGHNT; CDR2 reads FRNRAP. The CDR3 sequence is CASGVSNTIYF. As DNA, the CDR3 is TGTGCTAGTGGTGTATCAAACACCATATATTTT.

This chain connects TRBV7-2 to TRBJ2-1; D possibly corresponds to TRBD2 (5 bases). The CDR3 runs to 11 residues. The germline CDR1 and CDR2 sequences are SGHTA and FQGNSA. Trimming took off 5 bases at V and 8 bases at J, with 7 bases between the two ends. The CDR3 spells CASSARDEQFF. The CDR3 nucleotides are TGTGCCAGCAGCGCGAGGGATGAGCAGTTCTTC.

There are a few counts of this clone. CDR3 nucleotides: TGTGCCAGCTCACCCCGTGGACAGGAGAACACTGAAGCTTTCTTT. Translation: CASSPRGQENTEAFF. The rearrangement links TRBV18 to TRBJ1-1; TRBD1 aligns across 7 bases. The V and J ends lost 3 bases and 1 base, in that order; junction bases with no gene match: 5. The CDR3 has 15 amino acids. The germline V gene encodes CDR1 KGHSH and CDR2 LQKENI.

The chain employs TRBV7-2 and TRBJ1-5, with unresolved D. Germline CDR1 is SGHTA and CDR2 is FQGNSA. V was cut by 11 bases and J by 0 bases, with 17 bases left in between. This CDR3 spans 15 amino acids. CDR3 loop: CASQADAYSNQPQHF. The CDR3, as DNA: TGTGCCTCTCAGGCAGATGCCTATAGCAATCAGCCCCAGCATTTT.

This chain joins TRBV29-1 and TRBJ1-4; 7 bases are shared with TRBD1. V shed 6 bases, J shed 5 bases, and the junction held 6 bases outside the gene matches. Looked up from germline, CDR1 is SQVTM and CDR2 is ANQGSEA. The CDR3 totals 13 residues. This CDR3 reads CSVEGQRNEKLFF. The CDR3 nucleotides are TGCAGCGTGGAGGGACAGAGAAATGAAAAACTGTTTTTT.

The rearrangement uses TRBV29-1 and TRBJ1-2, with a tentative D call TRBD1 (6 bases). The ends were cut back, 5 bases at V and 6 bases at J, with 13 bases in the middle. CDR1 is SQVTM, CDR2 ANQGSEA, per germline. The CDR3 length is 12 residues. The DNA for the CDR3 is TGCAGCGTTCCTACAGGGTCGGATGGCTACACCTTC. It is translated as CSVPTGSDGYTF.

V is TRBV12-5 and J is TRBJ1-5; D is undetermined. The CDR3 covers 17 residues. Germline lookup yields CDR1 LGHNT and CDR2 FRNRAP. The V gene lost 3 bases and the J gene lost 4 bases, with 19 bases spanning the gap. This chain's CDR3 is CASGFRGPDAGNQPQHF. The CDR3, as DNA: TGTGCTAGTGGTTTCCGAGGACCGGACGCGGGAAATCAGCCCCAGCATTTT.